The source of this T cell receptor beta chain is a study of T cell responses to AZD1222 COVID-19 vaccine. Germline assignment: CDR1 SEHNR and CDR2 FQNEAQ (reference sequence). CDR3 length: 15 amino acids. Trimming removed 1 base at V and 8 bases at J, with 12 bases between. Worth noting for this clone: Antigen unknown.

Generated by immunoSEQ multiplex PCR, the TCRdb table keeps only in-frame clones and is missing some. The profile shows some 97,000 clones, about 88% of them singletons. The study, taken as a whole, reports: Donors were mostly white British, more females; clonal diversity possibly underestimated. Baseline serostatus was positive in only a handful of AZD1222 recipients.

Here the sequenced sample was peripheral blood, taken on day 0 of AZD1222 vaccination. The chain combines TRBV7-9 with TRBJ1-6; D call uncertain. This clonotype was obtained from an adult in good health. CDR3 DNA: TGTGCCAGCAGCTTAGGAGGGCAGAAACATTCACCCCTCCACTTT. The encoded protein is CASSLGGQKHSPLHF.